What follows is one TCR beta chain and its context. Antigen: not known. The entry originates in a study of naive and memory T cell subsets. Study results and limitations: Naive and memory repertoire findings lacked a ground truth for validation. Over 95% of naive TCR sequences appeared only once after error correction, unlike memory subsets.

Two oligonucleotides, mixed equimolar, formed the beta constant-region primer covering TRBC1 and TRBC2. Ligated cDNA was amplified by four rounds of PCR with nested alpha and beta constant-region primers and SP2. MiXCR, applied by TCRdb to the UMI-ligation and nested PCR reads, yields one record per CDR3 protein. This sample has roughly 80,000 distinct CDR3 sequences; over 9% occur once, and the top ten carry over 0.95%. Four subsets defined by CD45RA and CD27 were sorted after CD3, CD4, CD8 and live/dead staining. Sequencing was carried out using naive CD8+ T cells from blood. The receptor's source is a human donor in good health.

For the CDR3, the DNA is TGTGCCAGCAGCCCCCCTAGCGGGCCGTCCTACGAGCAGTACTTC. This codes for CASSPPSGPSYEQYF. The V call is TRBV7-9, the J call TRBJ2-7; 8 nucleotides align to TRBD2. This CDR3 has 15 amino acids. V was pared by 5 bases and J by 1 base, with 7 bases of the junction left unmatched. Germline CDR1 is SEHNR and CDR2 is FQNEAQ (reference sequence).